These T cell receptor beta chains were read from a single sample in a study of spatial heterogeneity in lung cancer. TCRdb ran MiXCR on the 5' RACE reads and lists one entry per CDR3 protein. Of approximately 3,000 distinct CDR3 sequences listed, about 15% were seen once; the top ten hold 8% to 11%. Sequencing used lung tumor tissue, obtained at surgery. The source of these receptors is a male donor with early-stage non-small cell lung cancer. Both conserved end residues are part of each CDR3. D genes are given only for firm matches. Some rows have no size entry. The others give once, few or many, or a class for an expanded clone.

TRBJ2-7 - TRBV6-2/TRBV6-3 - CASSYREQAVYEQYF TGTGCCAGCAGTTACAGGGAACAAGCGGTCTACGAGCAGTACTTC
TRBJ2-1 TRBD2 TRBV28 large CASRLASGSNYEQFF TGTGCCAGCAGGCTAGCTAGCGGGAGTAACTATGAGCAGTTCTTC
TRBJ1-2 - TRBV7-2 - CASSSGAAYGYTF TGTGCCAGCAGCTCAGGGGCGGCCTATGGCTACACCTTC
TRBJ2-3 - TRBV24-1 few CATSPGRDMQYF TGTGCCACCAGTCCCGGGCGGGATATGCAGTATTTT
TRBJ2-1 - TRBV28 medium-sized CASSPSPGYNEQFF TGTGCCAGCAGCCCAAGTCCTGGGTACAATGAGCAGTTCTTC
TRBJ2-2 - TRBV12-3/TRBV12-4 large CASSFGGTGELFF TGTGCCAGCAGTTTTGGGGGAACCGGGGAGCTGTTTTTT
TRBJ2-3 - TRBV5-6 medium-sized CASSLGQRTDTQYF TGTGCCAGCAGCTTGGGACAGCGCACAGATACGCAGTATTTT
TRBJ2-3 TRBD2 TRBV5-4 medium-sized CASSPGLAGGHTDTQYF TGTGCCAGCAGCCCGGGACTAGCGGGAGGGCACACAGATACGCAGTATTTT
TRBJ2-3 TRBD2 TRBV4-2 - CASSQSPYSGGVTTDTQYF TGTGCCAGCAGCCAATCCCCCTATAGCGGGGGAGTTACCACAGATACGCAGTATTTT
TRBJ2-1 TRBD1 TRBV19 - CASSIKPPGQGALNEQFF TGTGCCAGTAGTATCAAGCCGCCGGGACAGGGGGCGTTGAATGAGCAGTTCTTC
TRBJ2-1 - TRBV28 few CASSLVGGAGFLTYNEQFF TGTGCCAGCAGTTTAGTAGGAGGCGCAGGGTTCTTGACCTACAATGAGCAGTTCTTC
TRBJ2-5 - TRBV7-2 large CASSGGAQETQYF TGTGCCAGCAGCGGGGGGGCGCAAGAGACCCAGTACTTC
TRBJ1-1 - TRBV29-1 - CSARRGTEAFF TGCAGCGCGCGAAGGGGCACTGAAGCTTTCTTT
TRBJ2-1 TRBD2 TRBV24-1 - CATSDSRLAGTREQFF TGTGCCACCAGTGATTCCAGACTAGCGGGGACACGGGAGCAGTTCTTC
TRBJ2-1 TRBD2 TRBV6-6 medium-sized CASSSGLSGRSRDEQFF TGTGCCAGCAGTTCGGGCCTCAGCGGGAGATCTAGGGATGAGCAGTTCTTC
TRBJ2-5 TRBD1 TRBV28 medium-sized CASRMTGGGETQYF TGTGCCAGCAGAATGACAGGGGGCGGTGAGACCCAGTACTTC
TRBJ2-2 - TRBV6-2/TRBV6-3 many CASGAGRNTGELFF TGTGCCAGCGGGGCAGGGCGGAACACCGGGGAGCTGTTTTTT
TRBJ2-1 TRBD2 TRBV12-3/TRBV12-4 - CASIRMTSGKDNEQFF TGTGCCAGCATTCGCATGACTAGCGGGAAAGACAATGAGCAGTTCTTC
TRBJ1-1 - TRBV7-9 few CASSLTHGNSEAFF TGTGCCAGCAGCTTAACCCACGGGAACTCTGAAGCTTTCTTT
TRBJ2-1 TRBD2 TRBV20-1 few CSAEPTLREFPYNEQFF TGCAGTGCTGAACCGACGTTGCGGGAGTTCCCTTACAATGAGCAGTTCTTC
TRBJ2-7 - TRBV6-1 medium-sized CASIQREYEQYF TGTGCCAGCATTCAAAGGGAATACGAGCAGTACTTC
TRBJ2-3 TRBD2 TRBV7-2 medium-sized CASRVGTSFVTDTQYF TGTGCCAGCAGGGTCGGGACTAGCTTTGTCACAGATACGCAGTATTTT
TRBJ2-1 TRBD1 TRBV10-1 few CASSESKQGTNEQFF TGCGCCAGCAGTGAGTCGAAACAGGGGACGAATGAGCAGTTCTTC
TRBJ2-3 TRBD2 TRBV20-1 medium-sized CSAHSAGAMMDTQYF TGCAGTGCCCACTCAGCGGGAGCCATGATGGATACGCAGTATTTT
TRBJ2-1 - TRBV20-1 - CSARGSGVSYNEQFF TGCAGTGCTAGAGGGTCGGGAGTCTCCTACAATGAGCAGTTCTTC
TRBJ1-4 - TRBV12-3/TRBV12-4 large CASSEGTTIKLFF TGTGCCAGCAGTGAAGGGACCACAATCAAACTGTTTTTT
TRBJ2-5 - TRBV18 once CASSAGVQETQYF TGTGCCAGCTCCGCAGGGGTACAAGAGACCCAGTACTTC
TRBJ2-7 - TRBV6-5 medium-sized CASSYDRLRTYEQYF TGTGCCAGCAGCTATGACAGATTACGCACCTACGAGCAGTACTTC
TRBJ2-6 - TRBV27 medium-sized CASMGAGANVLTF TGTGCCAGTATGGGAGCTGGGGCCAACGTCCTGACTTTC
TRBJ2-1 - TRBV5-1 - CASSQGTTNEQFF TGCGCCAGCAGCCAGGGGACTACCAATGAGCAGTTCTTC
TRBJ2-7 TRBD2 TRBV20-1 - CSATSWAGVSYEQYF TGCAGTGCTACCAGTTGGGCGGGGGTTTCCTACGAGCAGTACTTC
TRBJ2-3 - TRBV19 - CASSIIRGTDTQYF TGTGCCAGTAGTATAATTAGAGGAACAGATACGCAGTATTTT
TRBJ2-1 - TRBV20-1 medium-sized CSASWTGSSYNEQFF TGCAGTGCTAGTTGGACTGGAAGCTCCTACAATGAGCAGTTCTTC
TRBJ1-2 - TRBV29-1 - CSVVKDYGYTF TGCAGCGTTGTAAAAGACTATGGCTACACCTTC
TRBJ1-4 - TRBV7-8 large CASSPRTAYEKLFF TGTGCCAGCAGCCCGCGGACAGCCTATGAAAAACTGTTTTTT
TRBJ1-1 - TRBV7-2 many CASSLDGVNTEAFF TGTGCCAGCAGCTTAGATGGGGTGAACACTGAAGCTTTCTTT
TRBJ2-3 - TRBV19 few CASSIVVSADTQYF TGTGCCAGTAGTATAGTTGTATCAGCAGATACGCAGTATTTT
TRBJ2-6 - TRBV15 few CATTYDRSSGANVLTF TGTGCCACCACGTATGACCGAAGCTCTGGGGCCAACGTCCTGACTTTC
TRBJ2-2 TRBD1 TRBV7-6 medium-sized CASSLVGTGGTGELFF TGTGCCAGCAGCTTGGTGGGGACAGGGGGCACCGGGGAGCTGTTTTTT
TRBJ1-4 - TRBV20-1 medium-sized CSARDGGGEKLFF TGCAGTGCTAGAGATGGGGGAGGCGAAAAACTGTTTTTT
TRBJ1-5 - TRBV3-1 large CASSPGVGNQPQHF TGTGCCAGCAGCCCGGGGGTGGGGAATCAGCCCCAGCATTTT
TRBJ2-3 TRBD2 TRBV10-3 medium-sized CAIRDGGADTQYF TGTGCCATCAGGGATGGGGGGGCAGATACGCAGTATTTT
TRBJ2-3 - TRBV20-1 medium-sized CSARDSWDTQYF TGCAGTGCTAGAGACAGCTGGGATACGCAGTATTTT
TRBJ2-7 - TRBV5-6 medium-sized CASSAYRVDYEQYF TGTGCCAGCAGCGCCTATAGAGTAGACTACGAGCAGTACTTC
TRBJ2-5 - TRBV12-3/TRBV12-4 medium-sized CASTSGLFYETQYF TGTGCCAGCACCTCGGGCCTTTTCTATGAGACCCAGTACTTC
TRBJ2-7 - TRBV2 many CASMTDLSYEQYF TGTGCCAGCATGACAGACCTCTCCTACGAGCAGTACTTC
TRBJ1-2 - TRBV6-5 many CASVGGEGNYGYTF TGTGCCAGCGTTGGGGGAGAGGGTAACTATGGCTACACCTTC
TRBJ2-3 TRBD1 TRBV5-8 medium-sized CASSLGQGASVDTHYF TGTGCCAGCAGCTTGGGCCAGGGGGCTTCGGTAGATACGCATTATTTT
TRBJ2-1 - TRBV30 medium-sized CAWSVLTLTGPPQFF TGTGCCTGGAGTGTATTAACTCTTACCGGACCGCCGCAGTTCTTC
TRBJ2-5 - TRBV10-1 medium-sized CASSRDEYQETQYF TGCGCCAGCAGTCGAGATGAGTACCAAGAGACCCAGTACTTC
TRBJ2-1 TRBD2 TRBV11-2 - CASSHLSGRAIQQFF TGTGCCAGCAGCCACCTTAGCGGGAGGGCAATCCAGCAGTTCTTC
TRBJ2-1 - TRBV28 medium-sized CASQGGPTYNEQFF TGTGCCAGCCAGGGCGGACCCACCTACAATGAGCAGTTCTTC
TRBJ2-7 - TRBV19 - CASSIVGSYEQYF TGTGCCAGTAGTATAGTTGGGTCCTACGAGCAGTACTTC
TRBJ2-3 TRBD2 TRBV4-3 medium-sized CASSQVGREGADTQYF TGCGCCAGCAGCCAAGTGGGGAGGGAGGGTGCAGATACGCAGTATTTT
TRBJ2-3 TRBD2 TRBV2 medium-sized CASSLSGKTDTQYF TGTGCCAGCAGCCTTAGCGGGAAGACAGATACGCAGTATTTT
TRBJ2-1 - TRBV3-1 few CASSQIRNEQFF TGTGCCAGCAGCCAAATCCGGAATGAGCAGTTCTTC
TRBJ1-5 - TRBV20-1 medium-sized CSARDRNNRPNQPQHF TGCAGTGCTAGAGATAGGAACAACAGGCCCAATCAGCCCCAGCATTTT
TRBJ2-1 TRBD1 TRBV6-1 - CASSEVPGQGSNEQFF TGTGCCAGCAGTGAAGTGCCCGGACAGGGGTCAAATGAGCAGTTCTTC
TRBJ2-7 - TRBV20-1 - CSARAGYEQYF TGCAGTGCTAGAGCAGGGTACGAGCAGTACTTC
TRBJ2-7 - TRBV20-1 medium-sized CSANGLVAYEQYF TGCAGTGCGAACGGACTGGTCGCCTACGAGCAGTACTTC